Below, one TCR beta chain is given with its context. This clone was found a few times. What this receptor recognizes is not known. Base-call qualities are not available, and no considerably larger clone is one nucleotide away. The sample belongs to a study of cytomegalovirus exposure and HLA in healthy donors (TCRdb year 2017). For the study in its entirety: In an earlier analysis of 587 of the donors, about 260 Gb of sequence data and 117 million unique TCR beta sequences from about 179 million T cells were reported. Roughly 300 gigabases of sequencing data and 78 million or so unique TCR sequences were included in an early release covering roughly 700 HLA-typed donors. Of the roughly 400 genotyped donors, 75% to 85% were placed in the genetic ancestry cluster associated with self-reported Caucasian donors. The study aimed to test whether cataloging public T cell receptors could reveal signatures of past pathogen exposure. The study used immunosequencing to profile the T cell repertoires of under 700 subjects and linked those repertoires to cytomegalovirus serostatus. A separate validation cohort of roughly 120 different subjects was used in addition to the roughly 620-subject first cohort. To predict cytomegalovirus infection status, the study combined high-throughput TCR immunosequencing, statistical association of individual TCRs with disease status, and machine learning. A later analysis re-examined previously published TCR beta repertoires from hundreds of donors and added high-resolution HLA genotyping to investigate patterns of TCR occurrence. In the later analysis, no new phenotypic data were used to find candidate immune exposures; instead, reliance was placed on TCR beta sequences and their occurrence across donors. An earlier analysis of roughly 580 of the donors used high-throughput TCR beta sequencing to judge whether each TCR beta V gene segment behaved as functional or pseudogenic. Donor age, sex, ethnicity and CMV serostatus were compiled together with the repertoire data. A later genetic analysis took genome-wide SNP genotypes for about 65% of the 666 donors and used that subset as a discovery cohort. All discovery cohort repertoires had been generated on a single sequencing platform. HLA typing covered class I and class II loci at four-digit resolution. Typing coverage differed by locus: A, B, C, DRB1 and DQB1 were typed in roughly 620-630 donors, DQA1 in around 500, DPA1 in around 600, and DPB1 in approximately 450. Because of strong linkage in the cohort, roughly five DR-DQ haplotypes were treated as single units for association and clustering. Among approximately 370 genotyped donors of the cohort, an average of approximately 200,000 unique TCR beta nucleotide sequences was sequenced per donor, of which approximately 19% were non-productive.

Library construction relied on the immunoSEQ multiplex PCR assay. For the multiplex PCR, a mixture combining 60 forward primers for TCR Vbeta segments and 13 reverse primers for TCR Jbeta segments was used. The CDR3 region of rearranged TCR beta genes was amplified from genomic DNA with a multiplex PCR assay. The Illumina HiSeq System was used to sequence the amplified TCR beta libraries as 87-base-pair reads. In the source study's methods: Across the 500 to 850 repertoires, a later analysis counted about 81 million unique TCR beta chains, 9 million to 14 million of which were shared by at least two donors. Raw reads were error-corrected and collapsed into unique sequences by a nearest-neighbor algorithm in which closely related sequences were merged to remove PCR and sequencing errors. V, D and J gene segments were assigned by aligning CDR3 sequences to IMGT reference sequences. For a sequence to be retained, a match of at least six nucleotides to both a V gene segment and a J gene segment was required. Rearrangements were classified as productive when the CDR3 lacked stop codons and remained in frame with V and J, and all other rearrangements were classified as non-productive. Following IMGT convention, CDR3 was defined as the stretch from the second conserved V-encoded cysteine to the conserved J-encoded phenylalanine. The earlier analysis of about 610 of the donors excluded sequences that lacked an unambiguous match to a single V gene segment. In an earlier analysis of some 590 of the donors, a V segment was called functional when productive rearrangements were above 56.7%, and segregating when the standard deviation between donors exceeded 5%. To diagnose cytomegalovirus status from the catalog of TCR beta chain sequences, a statistical classification framework was built. In a later analysis, V and J genes were assigned by comparing TCR nucleotide sequences against IMGT/GENE-DB human TR gene sequences. In a later analysis, CDR3 sequences and most-parsimonious VDJ recombination scenarios were assigned using the TCRdist pipeline. In a later analysis, each TCR beta chain was defined by its CDR3 amino acid sequence together with its V-gene family, and reads without a unique V-gene family were excluded. A later analysis removed 550 to 650 highly shared, low-generation-probability nucleotide sequences to deal with suspected cross-contamination and a sequencing artifact. In a later analysis, a clonal expansion index for each public chain was calculated from normalized within-repertoire ranks of inferred template counts. In a later analysis, generation probabilities were computed with a VDJ recombination model fitted to out-of-frame rearrangements, and the resulting probabilities were checked against IGoR. In a later analysis, TCR-TCR, TCR-HLA and TCR-CMV co-occurrence was scored with hypergeometric tests, and a repertoire-size bias correction was applied to TCR pairs. A later analysis estimated false discovery rates by permuting HLA or CMV assignments 20 times. A later analysis grouped co-occurring TCRs with DBSCAN, adding TCRdist sequence similarity when clustering within HLA-allele-positive subsets. Co-occurrence clustering excluded repertoires with fewer than 30,000 or more than 120,000 public chains, plus five with anomalous nucleotide sharing. This immuneACCESS table, as held by TCRdb, lists in-frame sequences with V and J called but not all clones. Of the missing ones, under half trace to an unresolved V gene in checked studies; the others have no known cause. That table gives V, J and clone size, and the DNA gave D and trimming. In this sample the table shows 130,000 to 150,000 clones, roughly 80% of which occur a single time. The top ten hold 3% to 3.5% of the sample.

The research as a whole found: In a later analysis, TCR association rates were found to vary across HLA loci, with the most associated TCRs seen for DRB1 alleles and the fewest for HLA-C alleles. Immune exposure information for the cohort was limited to CMV serostatus. V-gene and J-gene trimming of TCR beta chains was associated with a missense DCLRE1C variant in a later genetic analysis, and the association was replicated in an independent cohort. Linkage disequilibrium might explain the correlated functional status among segregating V segments, but an unknown experimental factor could not be excluded. Roughly uniform sequencing depth across donors was assumed in presence/absence analyses, although this assumption may not hold. Compared with equally common non-associated chains, HLA-associated TCR beta chains in a later analysis were more clonally expanded and had lower generation probabilities. Several of the top co-occurrence clusters appeared to be linked to parvovirus B19, influenza, CMV and Epstein-Barr virus, according to a later analysis. According to a later genetic analysis, donors in an Asian-associated ancestry cluster had fewer N-insertions in productive TCRs than the approximately 670-donor mean. HLA typing was unavailable for some donors at each locus, so association tests used only the typed subset. In an earlier analysis of some 500 of the donors, most TCR beta V segments appeared in productive rearrangements about 90% or about 30% of the time, broadly matching IMGT annotations. A further reported finding was that TCR beta sequences accurately predicted the HLA-A and HLA-B alleles for most subjects in the first cohort. When HLA alleles, especially DR and DQ, strongly co-occurred, TCR associations were difficult to assign to individual alleles. Only TCR beta chains were sequenced in this cohort, and the absence of alpha or paired-chain data limited detectable features. According to a later analysis, most CMV-associated TCR beta chains appeared to be HLA-restricted, and the HLA associations seemed to be driven largely by CMV exposure. Because counts were too low, 15 to 20 rarely observed V segments, including chromosome 9 orphons, were excluded from the earlier analysis of 587 of the donors. A cluster of highly shared sequence variants was judged likely to be a technical artifact of the sequencing pipeline. The classifier was reported to diagnose cytomegalovirus status with high specificity and sensitivity in both the original cohort and the validation cohort. Some IMGT-functional V segments, including TRBV6-2 and TRBV6-3, could not be told apart with the 87-base-pair reads, so those segments were excluded. It was suggested by the authors that the approach could potentially be generalized to other disease states and immunological phenotypes. In the study, approximately 160 TCR beta chains were listed as associated with cytomegalovirus. In vitro tests confirmed that a few of the cytomegalovirus-associated TCR beta chains recognize cytomegalovirus antigens. While some public TCRs were present in many individuals, most TCR sequences turned up only very rarely across donors. At a false discovery rate of 0.05, a later analysis linked 16,951 TCR beta sequences to specific HLA alleles.

In total, more than 500 healthy bone marrow donors made up the cohort. At the time of sampling, every cohort member was nominally healthy, though immune exposures that went unrecorded were likely present. The donor was CMV seronegative and belonged to the group of 352 seronegative cohort members. Each donor provided a peripheral blood sample, and peripheral blood mononuclear cells were used for TCR beta sequencing. The Qiagen DNeasy Blood Extraction Kit was used to extract genomic DNA from the blood cell samples. CDR1 and CDR2 are read off the germline V gene as SGHTA and FQGNSA. Trimming at the junction amounts to 5 bases on V and 3 bases on J, and the germline ends lie 11 bases apart. Its CDR3 holds 15 amino acids, cysteine through phenylalanine. Only CDR3 DNA remains: 45 bases, in frame from the first base.

The receptor was isolated from a female donor in good health and CMV-seronegative. The source material was PBMCs. Recombination connected TRBV7-2 to TRBJ1-6; the D gene is perhaps TRBD1, on 6 matching bases. The encoded CDR3 is CASSLGQNYNSPLHF. The nucleotides read TGTGCCAGCAGCCTCGGACAGAACTATAATTCACCCCTCCACTTT.